This T cell receptor beta chain was captured in a study of CXCR3-negative and CXCR3-positive naive CD8 T cells. Germline-derived CDR1 and CDR2 are LNHNV and YYDKDF (reference sequence). This CDR3 is 16 amino acids long. UMI-labeled 5' RACE TRB cDNA libraries were prepared from the cells. TCRdb processed the 5' RACE reads again and assigns one entry to each CDR3 protein, with no DNA. This repertoire comprises about 150,000 distinct CDR3 sequences; its ten largest clones make up 0.25% to 0.35%. Triplicate roughly 300,000-cell sorts were made of each CD8+ T cell subset. A word on this clonotype: The antigen remains unidentified.

Points from the study as a whole: More hydrophobic TRB CDR3s occurred in CXCR3-positive than in CXCR3-negative naive cells. The study found comparably high diversity in both naive subsets and much lower diversity in memory CD8+ cells. With CXCR3 expression partially decreased after cryopreservation, most assays relied on fresh PBMCs.

The genes are TRBV15 and TRBJ2-5; without DNA, the TCRdb call of TRBD2 cannot be checked. This sequence was found in a human donor in good health. Some clones in this sample may be carry-over from other donors' samples. Sample: naive CXCR3+ CD8+ T cells from blood. Subset denoted: CD45RO-CCR7+CD27+CD95- naive CD8+ T cells expressing CXCR3 (TNR3+). CDR3 region: CATSRERAGQTAAQYF.